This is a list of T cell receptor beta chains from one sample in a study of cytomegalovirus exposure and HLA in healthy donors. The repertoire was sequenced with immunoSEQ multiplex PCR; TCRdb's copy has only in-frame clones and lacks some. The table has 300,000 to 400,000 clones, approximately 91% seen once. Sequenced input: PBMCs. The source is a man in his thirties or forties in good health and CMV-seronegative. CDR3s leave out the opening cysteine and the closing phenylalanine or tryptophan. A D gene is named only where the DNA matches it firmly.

CDR3: ASSLGRRGGEQF; D: TRBD2; length: 12; V: TRBV11-3
CDR3: ATSRPSGTGGIGGYT; D: TRBD1; length: 15; V: TRBV15
CDR3: ASSLALGWRAGNTIY; D: NA; length: 15; V: TRBV7-2
CDR3: ASSIEGGGETQY; D: NA; length: 12; V: TRBV19
CDR3: ASSFGSNEQF; D: NA; length: 10; V: TRBV27
CDR3: ASSPREGTEAF; D: NA; length: 11; V: TRBV4-3
CDR3: ASTSDRGPTEAF; D: TRBD1; length: 12; V: TRBV6-1
CDR3: ASSEAQTGGNEKLF; D: TRBD1; length: 14; V: TRBV6-1
CDR3: ASSQAQAGYEQY; D: NA; length: 12; V: TRBV4-1
CDR3: ASSQVRGNQPQH; D: NA; length: 12; V: TRBV4-1
CDR3: ASSTTKDERTGSFAEQY; D: TRBD1; length: 17; V: TRBV7-9
CDR3: ASSPVAANPYEQY; D: NA; length: 13; V: TRBV5-1
CDR3: ASSFFRDRSSGNTIY; D: TRBD1; length: 15; V: TRBV7-2
CDR3: SVGRGTNSGANVLT; D: NA; length: 14; V: TRBV29-1
CDR3: AWSVDTNTEAF; D: NA; length: 11; V: TRBV30
CDR3: ASSQQDPFSYNSPLH; D: NA; length: 15; V: TRBV4-2
CDR3: ASSEGQESNQPQH; D: NA; length: 13; V: TRBV2
CDR3: ASSLVGEWNSPLH; D: NA; length: 13; V: TRBV7-6
CDR3: ASRPMLASDTQY; D: NA; length: 12; V: TRBV6-5
CDR3: ASSTSTSGVLETQY; D: TRBD2; length: 14; V: TRBV9
CDR3: ASSQNRMGNYGYT; D: NA; length: 13; V: TRBV4-3
CDR3: ASSARDSYYEQY; D: TRBD1; length: 12; V: TRBV6-6
CDR3: ASSRTGAGGETQY; D: TRBD2; length: 13; V: TRBV11-2
CDR3: ASSSPGKAGGTNSYNEQF; D: NA; length: 18; V: TRBV2
CDR3: ASSLAHRGSTDTQY; D: TRBD1; length: 14; V: TRBV7-9
CDR3: ASSLAGQMGTDTQY; D: NA; length: 14; V: TRBV5-4
CDR3: ASKMRSTEAF; D: NA; length: 10; V: TRBV19
CDR3: AYFGQGRGYGYT; D: NA; length: 12; V: TRBV30
CDR3: ASSYRNYGYT; D: NA; length: 10; V: TRBV7-9
CDR3: ATSGRTGQGDPDTQY; D: TRBD1; length: 15; V: TRBV15
CDR3: ASSFKRDRGHEQY; D: NA; length: 13; V: TRBV21-1
CDR3: ASSLSYSTSGEETQY; D: TRBD2; length: 15; V: TRBV7-9
CDR3: ATSRDLGGLGINYGYT; D: NA; length: 16; V: TRBV15
CDR3: ASSDLAIRYNEQF; D: NA; length: 13; V: TRBV2
CDR3: ASSYGGTNYGYT; D: NA; length: 12; V: TRBV6-5
CDR3: ASSQGSTIY; D: NA; length: 9; V: TRBV6-5
CDR3: ASSYPWSGGAETQY; D: NA; length: 14; V: TRBV6-6
CDR3: ASSPRDSNYGYT; D: TRBD1; length: 12; V: TRBV19
CDR3: ASRVAGGVTDTQY; D: TRBD2; length: 13; V: TRBV10-2
CDR3: ASSATGQIQETQY; D: TRBD1; length: 13; V: TRBV18
CDR3: ASQRGGFETQY; D: TRBD2; length: 11; V: TRBV7-7
CDR3: ASSVRGQGAEKLF; D: TRBD1; length: 13; V: TRBV9
CDR3: ASSIEGVYSNQPQH; D: NA; length: 14; V: TRBV19
CDR3: ASSETGIHEQY; D: NA; length: 11; V: TRBV27
CDR3: ASSSLDSGYNSPLH; D: NA; length: 14; V: TRBV5-4
CDR3: ASSSGTGLNTEAF; D: TRBD1; length: 13; V: TRBV27
CDR3: ASSHIRGQRANSPLH; D: TRBD1; length: 15; V: TRBV19
CDR3: ASSYQTANSPLH; D: NA; length: 12; V: TRBV7-6